Below, 13 T cell receptor beta chains from the same sample are listed, as sequenced in a study of T cells after yellow fever vaccination. TCRdb re-derived calls from the 5' RACE reads in MiXCR, one entry per CDR3 protein. The sample yields about 360,000 distinct CDR3 sequences, under 7.5% seen once. The sample was PBMCs, taken 5 days after the yellow fever booster vaccination. These receptors all stem from a man between 25 and 39 years old who received the YFV17D yellow fever vaccine.

This clonotype was detected many times. The V and J genes are TRBV29-1 and TRBJ2-5; the D gene is possibly TRBD1 (6 bases). The CDR3 loop spans 11 amino acids. Germline V CDR1 and CDR2: SQVTM, ANQGSEA. In DNA, the CDR3 is TGCACCCAGGCGCAGGGGGAGACCCAGTACTTC. Translating gives CTQAQGETQYF.

This clonotype was seen ten or more times. This chain connects TRBV7-9 to TRBJ1-1; possibly TRBD1 for D (6 bases). This CDR3 comprises 13 residues. Trimming took 6 bases from V and 3 from J, leaving 11 bases between them. The germline gives CDR1 SEHNR, CDR2 FQNEAQ (reference sequence). The CDR3 loop reads CASSLQGDTEAFF. The CDR3 nucleotides are TGTGCCAGCAGTTTACAGGGCGACACTGAAGCTTTCTTT. Variable domain in full (rest from reference TRBV7-9 and TRBJ1-1): DTGVSQNPRHKITKRGQNVTFRCDPISEHNRLYWYRQTLGQGPEFLTYFQNEAQLEKSRLLSDRFSAERPKGSFSTLEIQRTEQGDSAMYLCASSLQGDTEAFFGQGTRLTVV.

The chain joins TRBV29-1 to TRBJ2-4; 12 bases are a match to TRBD2. J gave up 7 bases and V 7 bases, and 5 bases lay outside the gene matches. CDR1 is SQVTM, CDR2 ANQGSEA, per germline. There are 13 residues in the CDR3. The CDR3 nucleotides are TGCAGCGGTCTCGGGACTAGCGGGAACATTCAGTACTTC. It encodes CSGLGTSGNIQYF.

This clonotype has more than one count but fewer than ten. The chain has TRBV27 and TRBJ1-1; TRBD1 matches 11 bases. The ends lost 5 bases at V and 5 bases at J; junction bases unmatched: 10. Germline V CDR1 and CDR2: MNHEY, SMNVEV (reference sequence). This CDR3 spans 16 amino acids. The CDR3 sequence: CASSPGQGAIRTEAFF. In DNA, the CDR3 is TGTGCCAGCAGTCCTGGACAGGGGGCGATTCGGACTGAAGCTTTCTTT.

This clonotype was counted at least ten times. The chain is built from TRBV3-1 and TRBJ2-7; either TRBD1 or TRBD2 may supply D (5 bases each). The V and J ends lost 4 bases and 3 bases respectively, with 13 bases between them. The germline gives CDR1 LGHDT, CDR2 YNNKEL (reference sequence). The CDR3 extends over 14 amino acids. The CDR3, as DNA: TGTGCCAGCAGCCGCGAGAGGGGCGGCTACGAGCAGTACTTC. Protein sequence: CASSRERGGYEQYF.

This clonotype has ten or more counts. The gene calls are TRBV14 and TRBJ2-7; possibly TRBD1 or TRBD2 for D (5 bases each). This CDR3 spans 16 amino acids. The germline CDR1 and CDR2 sequences are SGHDN and FVKESK. V was clipped by 2 bases and J by 2 bases, with 16 bases between them. The CDR3 region has the DNA TGTGCCAGCAGCCAACGTCAGAGGGGCCTAACCTACGAGCAGTACTTC. This translates into CASSQRQRGLTYEQYF.

The CDR3 sequence: CASGSPFRNEQYF. The CDR3 nucleotides are TGTGCTAGTGGTTCACCGTTCCGTAACGAGCAGTACTTC. This chain links TRBV12-5 with TRBJ2-7; no clear D gene. CDR3 length equals 13 residues. CDR1 and CDR2 (germline): LGHNT, FRNRAP. V was clipped by 4 bases and J by 5 bases, with 12 bases between them.

This clonotype was counted ten times or more. The chain couples TRBV5-1 to TRBJ2-1; D is possibly TRBD1 (5 bases). Per germline, CDR1 SGHRS and CDR2 YFSETQ. Trimming removed 0 bases from V and 16 bases from J, with 14 bases in between. The CDR3 is made up of 12 amino acids. CDR3 sequence: CASSLGQLPTFF. CDR3 bases: TGCGCCAGCAGCTTGGGACAGTTACCCACTTTCTTC.

This clonotype was recorded a few times. The J gene is TRBJ1-2, the V gene TRBV6-5; D remains ambiguous. Trimming removed 0 bases from V and 3 bases from J, with 14 bases in between. This CDR3 contains 16 residues. From germline, CDR1 is MNHEY and CDR2 SVGAGI. Here the CDR3 reads CASSYSGPTVDYGYTF. CDR3 nucleotides: TGTGCCAGCAGTTACTCCGGCCCCACAGTAGACTATGGCTACACCTTC.

This clonotype was found many times. The chain combines TRBV5-5 with TRBJ2-5; D is uncertain. The germline V and J ends were trimmed by 1 base and 2 bases, with 6 bases remaining between them. The CDR3 spans 13 residues. Germline V gene data show CDR1 as SGHKS and CDR2 as YYEKEE (reference sequence). CDR3 DNA sequence: TGTGCCAGCAGCTTGCGTACTCAAGAGACCCAGTACTTC. This codes for CASSLRTQETQYF.

This clonotype was recorded many times. The V call is TRBV18, the J call TRBJ2-7; D assignment may be TRBD1 or TRBD2 (5 bases each). Germline assignment: CDR1 KGHSH and CDR2 LQKENI. The CDR3 length is 16 residues. Trimming shortened V by 0 bases and J by 9 bases, and 21 bases separated the two germline ends. This CDR3 reads CASSPPAGTRSAGQYF. CDR3 coding DNA: TGTGCCAGCTCACCACCCGCAGGGACCCGATCCGCAGGGCAGTACTTC.

At least ten counts were recorded for this clonotype. The chain employs TRBV6-5 and TRBJ2-7, with 8 positions matching TRBD1. The CDR3 totals 15 residues. Germline loops: CDR1 MNHEY, CDR2 SVGAGI. V lost 2 bases to trimming and J lost 4 bases; unmatched junction nucleotides: 7. The CDR3 spells CASSYNQQGGYEQYF. The CDR3 DNA follows: TGTGCCAGCAGTTACAACCAACAGGGGGGATACGAGCAGTACTTC.

At least ten counts were recorded for this clonotype. The chain combines TRBV4-3 with TRBJ2-7, with a tentative D call TRBD2 (6 bases). This CDR3 contains 14 residues. The V end lost 4 bases, the J end lost 2 bases, and 12 bases lay between the germline ends. Germline CDR1 reads LGHNA; CDR2 reads YSLEER. In DNA, the CDR3 is TGCGCCAGCAGCCGTAGTAGCGGAACCTACGAGCAGTACTTC. The encoded protein is CASSRSSGTYEQYF.